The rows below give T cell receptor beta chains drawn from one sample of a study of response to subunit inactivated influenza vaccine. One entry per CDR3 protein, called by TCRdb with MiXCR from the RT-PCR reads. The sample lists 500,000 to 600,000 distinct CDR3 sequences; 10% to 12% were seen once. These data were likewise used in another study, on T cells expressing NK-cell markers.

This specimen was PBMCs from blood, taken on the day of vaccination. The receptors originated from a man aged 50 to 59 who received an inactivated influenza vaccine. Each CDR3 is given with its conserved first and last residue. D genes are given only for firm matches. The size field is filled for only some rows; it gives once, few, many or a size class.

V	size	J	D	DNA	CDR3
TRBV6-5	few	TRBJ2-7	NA	TGTGCCAGCAGTTACACCGGGGCGAAATACGAGCAGTACTTC	CASSYTGAKYEQYF
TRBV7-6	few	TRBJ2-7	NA	TGTGCCAGCAGCCACCTGGACGGTTCCTACGAGCAGTACTTC	CASSHLDGSYEQYF
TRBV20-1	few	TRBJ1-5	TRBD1	TGCAGTGCTAGGGTTGGGACAGGATTTATCAATCAGCCCCAGCATTTT	CSARVGTGFINQPQHF
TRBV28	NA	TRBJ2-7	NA	TGTGCCAGCAGTTTACTTACACGCGCCGGGGCCTACGAGCAGTACTTC	CASSLLTRAGAYEQYF
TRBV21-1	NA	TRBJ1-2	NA	TGTGCCAGCGGAGAGGGGGTCCCCTGGGCTAACTATGGCTACACCTTC	CASGEGVPWANYGYTF
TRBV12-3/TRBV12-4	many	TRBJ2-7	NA	TGTGCCAGCAGTTTGCCGGGACAACCCTACGAGCAGTACTTC	CASSLPGQPYEQYF
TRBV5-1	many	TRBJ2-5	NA	TGCGCCAGCAGCTTATCTGGGCCTCAAGAGACCCAGTACTTC	CASSLSGPQETQYF
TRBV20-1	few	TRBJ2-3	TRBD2	TGCAGTGCAAATAGACTAGCGGGAGACCCAGATACGCAGTATTTT	CSANRLAGDPDTQYF
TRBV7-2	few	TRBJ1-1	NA	TGTGCCAGCAGCTTAGGAGGTCCTACTACGTGGACTGAAGCTTTCTTT	CASSLGGPTTWTEAFF
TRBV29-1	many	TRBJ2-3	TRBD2	TGCAGCGTCGCCGGGAGGAGGACAGATACGCAGTATTTT	CSVAGRRTDTQYF
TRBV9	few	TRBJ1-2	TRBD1	TGTGCCAGCAGCTCCCACAGGGGGCCTAACTATGGCTACACCTTC	CASSSHRGPNYGYTF
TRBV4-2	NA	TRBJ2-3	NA	TGTGCCAGCAGCCAACTGGGTGCCATGGATACGCAGTATTTT	CASSQLGAMDTQYF
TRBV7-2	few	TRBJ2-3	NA	TGTGCCAGCAGCCCTGGTGGAAACGGGATTCGCACAGATACGCAGTATTTT	CASSPGGNGIRTDTQYF
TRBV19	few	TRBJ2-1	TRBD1	TGTGCCAGTAGATCAGGGGGCAATGAGCAGTTCTTC	CASRSGGNEQFF
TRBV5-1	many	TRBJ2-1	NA	TGCGCCAGCAGCAAGAGCTCCTACAATGAGCAGTTCTTC	CASSKSSYNEQFF
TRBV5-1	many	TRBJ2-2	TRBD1	TGCGCCAGCAGCCTGGCGGGACAGGGTGAAGCCGGGGAGCTGTTTTTT	CASSLAGQGEAGELFF
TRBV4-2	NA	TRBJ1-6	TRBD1	TGTGCCAGCAGCCCCGGACAGGGCGATAATTCACCCCTCCACTTT	CASSPGQGDNSPLHF
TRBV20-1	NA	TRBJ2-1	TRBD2	TGCAGTGCTAGAGCTCCTAGCGGGGGGAGCTCCTACAATGAGCAGTTCTTC	CSARAPSGGSSYNEQFF
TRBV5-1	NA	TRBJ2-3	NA	TGCGCCAGCAGCGGGAACGGATGGGACACAGATACGCAGTATTTT	CASSGNGWDTDTQYF
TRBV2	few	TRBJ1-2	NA	TGTGCCAGCAGTGAAATTGGAGCTTACTATGGCTACACCTTC	CASSEIGAYYGYTF
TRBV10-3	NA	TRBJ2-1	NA	TGTGCCACAAAATTCAGGGTAACCTACAATGAGCAGTTCTTC	CATKFRVTYNEQFF
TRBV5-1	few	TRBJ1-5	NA	TGCGCCAGCAGTAAGTCGCCAGGTTCTAATCAGCCCCAGCATTTT	CASSKSPGSNQPQHF
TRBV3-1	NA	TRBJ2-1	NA	TGTGCCAGCAGCCAAAACGCCAGGTCGGCGAGTACCCATGAGCAGTTCTTC	CASSQNARSASTHEQFF
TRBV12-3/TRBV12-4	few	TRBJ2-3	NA	TGTGCCAGCAGCAGCACGAACCGGGTTTGGTCCCCAGATACGCAGTATTTT	CASSSTNRVWSPDTQYF
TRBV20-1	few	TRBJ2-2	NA	TGCAGTGCTAGACGGCGATCGGGTTCCGGGGAGCTGTTTTTT	CSARRRSGSGELFF
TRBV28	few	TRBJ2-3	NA	TGTGCCAGCAGTTTATGGCCAGACAACACAGATACGCAGTATTTT	CASSLWPDNTDTQYF
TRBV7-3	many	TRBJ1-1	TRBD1	TGTGCCAGCAGCGACCCGGGACAGGGGAACACTGAAGCTTTCTTT	CASSDPGQGNTEAFF
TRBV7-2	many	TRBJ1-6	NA	TGTGCCAGCAGCTTATTGGGGACGGAGAATTCACCCCTCCACTTT	CASSLLGTENSPLHF
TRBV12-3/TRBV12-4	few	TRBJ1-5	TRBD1	TGTGCCAGCAGTTTAGCTTCGACAGGGGTGGGCAATCAGCCCCAGCATTTT	CASSLASTGVGNQPQHF
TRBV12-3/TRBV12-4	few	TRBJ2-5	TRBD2	TGTGCCAGCAGTCCCCGCGGGAGCCATTTTGAGACCCAGTACTTC	CASSPRGSHFETQYF
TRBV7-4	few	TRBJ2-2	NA	TGTGCCAACCCCCTGGTCTGGCAGGTCTATCCCGGGGAGCTGTTTTTT	CANPLVWQVYPGELFF
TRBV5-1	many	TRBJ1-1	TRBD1	TGCGCCAGCAGTTCTGGACAGGGGAACACTGAAGCTTTCTTT	CASSSGQGNTEAFF
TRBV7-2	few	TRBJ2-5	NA	TGTGCCAGCAGCTTAGCGAACCTCCAGTACTTC	CASSLANLQYF
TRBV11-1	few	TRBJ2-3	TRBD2	TGTGCCAGCAGCTTAGGGACTAGCGGAACTTCACGGACAGATACGCAGTATTTT	CASSLGTSGTSRTDTQYF
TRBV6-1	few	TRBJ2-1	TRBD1	TGTGCCAGCAGTGACACCCGGGACAGCCTCTACAATGAGCAGTTCTTC	CASSDTRDSLYNEQFF
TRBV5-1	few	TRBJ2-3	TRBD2	TGCGCCAGCAGCTTGGCCAGGACTAGCGGGAGGTCAGATACGCAGTATTTT	CASSLARTSGRSDTQYF
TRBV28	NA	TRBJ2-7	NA	TGTGCGGTGGCAGTCCTTTCCTACGAGCAGTACTTC	CAVAVLSYEQYF
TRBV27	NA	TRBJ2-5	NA	TGTGCCAGCTCCCCTGCGGGGTACCAAGAGACCCAGTACTTC	CASSPAGYQETQYF
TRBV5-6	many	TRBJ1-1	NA	TGTGCCAGCAGCTTTGAAGGGGTCACTGAAGCTTTCTTT	CASSFEGVTEAFF
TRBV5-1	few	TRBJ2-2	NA	TGCGCCTCCCGTCTGGAATCCGGAACCGGGGAGCTGTTTTTT	CASRLESGTGELFF
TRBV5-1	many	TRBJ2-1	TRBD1	TGTGCCAGCAGTTGGGGACAGGGGGGGAATGAGCAGTTCTTC	CASSWGQGGNEQFF
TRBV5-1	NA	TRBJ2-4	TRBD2	TGCGCCAGCAGCCCACCCTCTAGCGGGGGGAACAATCAGTACTTC	CASSPPSSGGNNQYF
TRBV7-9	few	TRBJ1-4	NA	TGTGCGATCCCCCACCCAACTAATGAAAAACTGTTTTTT	CAIPHPTNEKLFF
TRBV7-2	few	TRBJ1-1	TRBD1	TGTGCCAGCAGCTTAAAACAGGGGAAGAACACTGAAGCTTTCTTT	CASSLKQGKNTEAFF
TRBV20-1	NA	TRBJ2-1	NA	TGCAGTGCTAGGGGTAGCCCAGGCCGGGATGAGCAGTTCTTC	CSARGSPGRDEQFF
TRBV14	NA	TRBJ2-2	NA	TGTGCCAGCAGCCAAGATCCCTCCGGGGAGCTGTTTTTT	CASSQDPSGELFF
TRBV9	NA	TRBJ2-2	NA	TGTGCCAGCAGCGTAGCTCTTAGGGGTGGTACCGGGGAGCTGTTTTTT	CASSVALRGGTGELFF
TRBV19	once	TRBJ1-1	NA	TGTGCCAGTAAAAAAACAGGGTTGCCTGAAGCTTTCTTT	CASKKTGLPEAFF
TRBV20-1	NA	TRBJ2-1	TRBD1	TGCAGTGCTAGCCTATACAGGGGAAATGAGCAGTTCTTC	CSASLYRGNEQFF
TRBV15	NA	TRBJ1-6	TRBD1	TGTGCCACCAGCAGAGATCGTAAGGGACAGAGTAATTCACCCCTCCACTTT	CATSRDRKGQSNSPLHF
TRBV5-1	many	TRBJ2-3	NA	TGCGCCAGCAGCTTGGCTACCGCAGATACGCAGTATTTT	CASSLATADTQYF
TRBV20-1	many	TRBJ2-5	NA	TGCAGTGCTAGGTTAGCTACTAGCCAAGAGACCCAGTACTTC	CSARLATSQETQYF
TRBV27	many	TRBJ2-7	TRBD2	TGTGCCAGCAGTTTGTCTAGCGGGTCCTACGAGCAGTACTTC	CASSLSSGSYEQYF
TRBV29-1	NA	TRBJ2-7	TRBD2	TGCAGCGTTGGGGGCAGGGGCGGACTAGCGGGAATATACGAGCAGTACTTC	CSVGGRGGLAGIYEQYF
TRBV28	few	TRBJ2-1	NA	TGTGCCAGCAGTTTCTGGACGGGACCGTGGACCTACAATGAGCAGTTCTTC	CASSFWTGPWTYNEQFF
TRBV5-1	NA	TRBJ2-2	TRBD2	TGCGCCAGCAGCGCGGGGGGGCCGAAGAACGGGGAGCTGTTTTTT	CASSAGGPKNGELFF
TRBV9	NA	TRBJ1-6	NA	TGTGCCAGCAGCGACGGGACCGATAATTCACCCCTCCACTTT	CASSDGTDNSPLHF
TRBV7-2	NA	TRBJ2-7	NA	TGTGCCAGCAGCTATACTTCCTTTTTAGGGTCAGGCTACGAGCAGTACTTC	CASSYTSFLGSGYEQYF
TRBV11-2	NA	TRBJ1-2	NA	TGTGCCAGCAGCTCCACCCGGGAGCTCCGGCAGCGGGGTGGCTACACCTTC	CASSSTRELRQRGGYTF